Below, 12 T cell receptor beta chains from the same sample are listed, as sequenced in a study of blood T cell repertoires in COVID-19 (dated by TCRdb to about 2020). Library creation used the immunoSEQ multiplex PCR assay. TCRdb carries this immuneACCESS record with in-frame sequences only. Its versions omit some clonotypes, under half of them owing to an unresolved V gene in the studies checked, with the rest unexplained. Counted in this sample were 120,000 or so clones; 75% to 80% of them appeared once. Over 6.5% of the sample belongs to the ten largest clones. The source material was peripheral blood. These receptors originate from a human donor in a cohort sampled during active COVID-19.

The chain is built from TRBV5-1 and TRBJ2-7; D might be TRBD2 (5 bases). This CDR3 comprises 13 residues. Per germline, CDR1 SGHRS and CDR2 YFSETQ. The V end lost 4 bases, the J end lost 6 bases, and 14 bases lay between the germline ends. The CDR3, as DNA: TGCGCCAGCAGCCCGGGATCCTTCTCCGAGCAGTACTTC. Protein: CASSPGSFSEQYF.

The chain has TRBV29-1 and TRBJ2-7; TRBD2 aligns across 15 bases. The CDR3 consists of 16 residues. Germline assignment: CDR1 SQVTM and CDR2 ANQGSEA. Unmatched junction bases numbered 4, after V lost 1 base and J lost 3 bases. CDR3 amino acids: CSVEVGLAGGSYEQYF. The CDR3 nucleotides are TGCAGCGTTGAAGTTGGACTAGCGGGAGGGAGCTACGAGCAGTACTTC.

This chain links TRBV3-1 (or the pseudogene TRBV3-2) with TRBJ1-1; D unresolved. Germline CDR1 and CDR2: LGHDT and YNNKEL (reference sequence). V lost 4 bases and J lost 4, with 10 bases in between. CDR3 length equals 13 residues. The CDR3 loop reads CASSLDPGTEAFF. The CDR3 nucleotides are TGTGCCAGCAGCCTCGACCCGGGCACTGAAGCTTTCTTT.

CDR3 sequence (DNA): TGTGCTAGTGGTTCACCTCCAGGGAACGAGCAGTACTTC. Its protein is CASGSPPGNEQYF. The rearrangement links TRBV12-5 to TRBJ2-7, with D possibly being TRBD1 (5 bases). V was clipped by 4 bases and J by 5 bases, with 12 bases between them. This CDR3 region has 13 residues. CDR1 and CDR2 (germline): LGHNT, FRNRAP.

This chain uses TRBV6-6 with TRBJ2-7; D gene ambiguous. V lost 4 bases and J 6 bases, leaving 13 bases between the germline ends. This CDR3 comprises 13 residues. Germline CDR1 is MNHNY and CDR2 is SVGAGI (reference sequence). The CDR3, as DNA: TGTGCCAGCAGTTCGAGAGGCCCCCTCGAGCAGTACTTC. Amino acids: CASSSRGPLEQYF.

This sequence joins TRBV2 and TRBJ1-4; D perhaps matches TRBD1 (6 bases). The CDR3 length is 14 residues. CDR1 is SNHLY and CDR2 is FYNNEI in the germline V gene. Trimming took off 3 bases at V and 6 bases at J, with 11 bases between the two ends. CDR3 nucleotides: TGTGCCAGCAGTGACAGGGGTAGATATGAAAAACTGTTTTTT. Translation gives CASSDRGRYEKLFF.

This clone has just a few counts. This chain uses TRBV3-1 (or the pseudogene TRBV3-2) with TRBJ1-1, with unresolved D. V shed 4 bases and J shed 1 base, with 7 bases lying between them. Germline V lookup: CDR1 LGHDT, CDR2 YNNKEL (reference sequence). The CDR3 has 13 amino acids. The CDR3 nucleotides are TGTGCCAGCAGCCCGACAACGAACACTGAAGCTTTCTTT. Residues: CASSPTTNTEAFF.

The gene calls are TRBV6-5 and TRBJ2-3; possibly TRBD2 for D (6 bases). The CDR3 length is 15 residues. Trimming removed 6 bases from V and 0 bases from J, with 13 bases in between. Germline V CDR1 and CDR2: MNHEY, SVGAGI. The CDR3 sequence: CASSPPGDSTDTQYF. The CDR3 bases are TGTGCCAGCAGCCCCCCGGGGGATAGCACAGATACGCAGTATTTT.

The chain uses TRBV27 and TRBJ2-7, with 9 bases identical to TRBD2. V shed 5 bases and J 7 bases; nucleotides not matched to a gene: 9. From germline, CDR1 is MNHEY and CDR2 SMNVEV (reference sequence). The CDR3 covers 14 residues. CDR3 bases: TGTGCCAGCAGTCCCGGACTAGCGCTCGGGGAGCAGTACTTC. Encoded protein: CASSPGLALGEQYF.

The genes are TRBV9 and TRBJ1-1; the match to TRBD1 covers 7 bases. V lost 4 bases and J lost 3; bases outside the gene matches: 9. Germline assignment: CDR1 SGDLS and CDR2 YYNGEE. This CDR3 is 15 amino acids long. The CDR3: CASSPGTALDTEAFF. The CDR3 DNA sequence: TGTGCCAGCAGCCCGGGGACAGCCCTCGACACTGAAGCTTTCTTT.

V is TRBV13 and J is TRBJ2-7, with 8 bases aligning to TRBD1. Germline loops: CDR1 PRHDT, CDR2 FYEKMQ (reference sequence). The ends lost 6 bases at V and 0 bases at J; junction bases unmatched: 7. The CDR3 extends over 15 amino acids. CDR3 amino acids: CASRTTGGSSYEQYF. The CDR3 DNA reads TGTGCCAGCAGGACCACAGGGGGAAGCTCCTACGAGCAGTACTTC.

This clone was seen a handful of times. The CDR3 nucleotides read TGTGCCAGCGGTGGCGGCTATGGCTACACCTTC. Translation: CASGGGYGYTF. This chain links TRBV7-9 with TRBJ1-2; D is ambiguous. This CDR3 spans 11 amino acids. V was shortened by 8 bases and J by 4 bases, with 8 bases between the two germline ends. The germline gives CDR1 SEHNR, CDR2 FQNEAQ (reference sequence).